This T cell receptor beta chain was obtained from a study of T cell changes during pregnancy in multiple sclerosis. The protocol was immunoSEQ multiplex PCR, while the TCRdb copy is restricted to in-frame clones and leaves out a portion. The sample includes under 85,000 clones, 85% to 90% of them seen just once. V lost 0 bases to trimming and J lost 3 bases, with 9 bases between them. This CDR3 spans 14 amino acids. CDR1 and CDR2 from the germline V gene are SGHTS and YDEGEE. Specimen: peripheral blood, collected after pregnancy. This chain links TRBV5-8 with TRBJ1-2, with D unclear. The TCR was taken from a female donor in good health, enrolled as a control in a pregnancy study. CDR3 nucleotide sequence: TGTGCCAGCAGCTTGGGAGGGTGGGACTATGGCTACACCTTC. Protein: CASSLGGWDYGYTF.